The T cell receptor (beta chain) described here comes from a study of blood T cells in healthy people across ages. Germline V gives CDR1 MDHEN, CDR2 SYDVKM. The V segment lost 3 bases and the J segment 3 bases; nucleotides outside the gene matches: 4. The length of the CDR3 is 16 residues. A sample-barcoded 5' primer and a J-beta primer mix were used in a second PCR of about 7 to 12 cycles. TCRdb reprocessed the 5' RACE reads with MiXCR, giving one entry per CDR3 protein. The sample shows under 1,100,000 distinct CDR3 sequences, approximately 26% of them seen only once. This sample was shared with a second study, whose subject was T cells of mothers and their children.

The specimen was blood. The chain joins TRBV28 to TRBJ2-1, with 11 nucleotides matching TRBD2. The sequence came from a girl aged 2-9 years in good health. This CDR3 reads CASSLFSGRDYNEQFF. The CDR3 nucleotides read TGTGCCAGCAGTTTGTTTAGCGGGAGGGACTACAATGAGCAGTTCTTC.